Each of the 32 T cell receptor beta chains below was sequenced from the same sample in a study of identifying expanded T cells in peripheral blood. The repertoire was sequenced with immunoSEQ multiplex PCR; TCRdb's copy has only in-frame clones and lacks some. This sample has roughly 100,000 clones, with about 87% found just once. The sample consisted of blood. Every receptor here comes from a person aged 18-69 years in good health.

In nucleotides, the CDR3 is TGTGCCAGCAGTGCTGCGGGCGGGAGGGCATTCAATGAGCAGTTCTTC. Translation: CASSAAGGRAFNEQFF. The chain combines TRBV2 with TRBJ2-1; 9 bases are a match to TRBD2. CDR1 and CDR2 from the germline V gene are SNHLY and FYNNEI. With 4 bases clipped from V and 6 bases from J, the junction kept 10 bases outside the gene matches. CDR3 length: 16 amino acids.

The chain uses TRBV5-1 and TRBJ2-7; D is ambiguous. CDR1 is SGHRS, CDR2 YFSETQ, per germline. The CDR3 contains 15 residues. V was shortened by 2 bases and J by 2 bases, with 14 bases between the two germline ends. The CDR3 here is CASSLGSHAPYEQYF. The DNA for the CDR3 is TGCGCCAGCAGCTTAGGTTCGCACGCCCCCTACGAGCAGTACTTC.

The CDR3 sequence is CASTDAGSGVVSTDTQYF. CDR3 in DNA: TGTGCCAGTACCGATGCGGGTAGCGGGGTTGTTAGCACAGATACGCAGTATTTT. V usage is TRBV19 and J usage is TRBJ2-3; 8 bases fit TRBD2. CDR1 is LNHDA, CDR2 SQIVND, per germline (reference sequence). This CDR3 has 18 amino acids. The junction had 15 bases not matched to a gene; V was cut back by 7 bases and J by 0 bases. The whole variable domain, filled in from reference TRBV19 and TRBJ2-3, reads DGGITQSPKYLFRKEGQNVTLSCEQNLNHDAMYWYRQDPGQGLRLIYYSQIVNDFQKGDIAEGYSVSREKKESFPLTVTSAQKNPTAFYLCASTDAGSGVVSTDTQYFGPGTRLTVL.

This sequence joins TRBV4-3 and TRBJ1-1, with D possibly TRBD1 on 5 matching bases. The V and J ends lost 1 base and 0 bases respectively, with 12 bases between them. Germline values: CDR1 LGHNA, CDR2 YSLEER. This CDR3 has 16 residues. The CDR3 reads CASSQGSRAVNTEAFF. The CDR3 DNA sequence: TGCGCCAGCAGCCAAGGGAGCAGGGCGGTGAACACTGAAGCTTTCTTT.

CDR3 sequence: CASSAWDRDSPLHF. CDR3 in DNA: TGTGCCAGCAGTGCTTGGGACAGAGATTCACCCCTCCACTTT. The chain links TRBV6-1 to TRBJ1-6, with 7 bases that match TRBD1. V was clipped by 4 bases and J by 8 bases; unmatched bases: 5. The CDR3 sequence is 14 residues long. The germline V gene encodes CDR1 MNHNS and CDR2 SASEGT.

V and J are TRBV12-5 and TRBJ2-1, with 14 positions matching TRBD2. Per germline, CDR1 LGHNT and CDR2 FRNRAP. The CDR3 is made up of 17 amino acids. V lost 6 bases and J lost 7; bases outside the gene matches: 11. The CDR3 reads CASGSRLTSGGANEQFF. Here the CDR3 DNA reads TGTGCTAGTGGCTCCCGTTTGACTAGCGGGGGGGCGAATGAGCAGTTCTTC.

The rearrangement joins TRBV9 to TRBJ2-7, with 12 bases that match TRBD2. CDR1 and CDR2 (germline): SGDLS, YYNGEE. V shed 3 bases, J shed 7 bases, and the junction held 8 bases outside the gene matches. This CDR3 is built from 15 residues. The CDR3 loop reads CASSADPGLAGEQYF. CDR3 in DNA: TGTGCCAGCAGCGCAGACCCCGGACTAGCGGGAGAGCAGTACTTC.

This chain connects TRBV19 to TRBJ1-4; 12 bases align to TRBD1. The germline CDR1 and CDR2 sequences are LNHDA and SQIVND (reference sequence). This CDR3 has 15 residues. The V gene end was trimmed by 6 bases and the J gene end by 7 bases; junction bases not matched to a gene: 6. The CDR3 DNA reads as TGTGCCAGTAGCCCCGGGACAGGGGGCTTTGAAAAACTGTTTTTT. This sequence encodes CASSPGTGGFEKLFF.

This rearrangement joins TRBV11-2 to TRBJ2-2; D ambiguous. Germline V gene data show CDR1 as SGHAT and CDR2 as FQNNGV. The CDR3 sequence is 11 residues long. V was trimmed by 6 bases and J by 7 bases, leaving 6 bases between them. The CDR3 loop is CASRSHGELFF. The CDR3 DNA is TGTGCCAGCAGATCCCACGGGGAGCTGTTTTTT. The full variable domain, completed using reference TRBV11-2 and TRBJ2-2, is EAGVAQSPRYKIIEKRQSVAFWCNPISGHATLYWYQQILGQGPKLLIQFQNNGVVDDSQLPKDRFSAERLKGVDSTLKIQPAKLEDSAVYLCASRSHGELFFGEGSRLTVL.

CDR3 sequence reads: CASSQNPPGQSYEQYF. CDR3 DNA: TGTGCCAGCTCACAAAATCCACCGGGACAATCTTACGAGCAGTACTTC. The chain is built from TRBV18 and TRBJ2-7; the D gene is possibly TRBD1 (6 bases). The CDR3 totals 16 residues. Trimming took 4 bases from V and 4 from J, leaving 20 bases between them. Germline CDR1 and CDR2: KGHSH and LQKENI.

This chain links TRBV18 with TRBJ2-7; D is ambiguous. The CDR3 is 11 amino acids. Germline CDR1 KGHSH, CDR2 LQKENI. Trimming pared 1 base from V and 5 bases from J, leaving 3 bases between. The DNA for the CDR3 is TGTGCCAGCTCACCACGTGACGAGCAGTACTTC. It translates to CASSPRDEQYF.

This clone was found once. The chain couples TRBV27 to TRBJ2-7; no clear D gene. V was pared by 5 bases and J by 2 bases, with 13 bases between. This CDR3 has 14 amino acids. Germline CDR1 MNHEY, CDR2 SMNVEV (reference sequence). The CDR3 bases are TGTGCCAGCAGTGTACCGGGCCTTCCCTACGAGCAGTACTTC. The encoded protein is CASSVPGLPYEQYF.

This clone was recorded once. V is TRBV2 and J is TRBJ2-7; D perhaps matches TRBD1 (6 bases). V gave up 9 bases and J gave up 3 bases, with 15 bases separating them. The CDR3 extends over 13 amino acids. CDR1 is SNHLY, CDR2 FYNNEI, per germline. The CDR3 spells CASEDRLFYEQYF. For the CDR3, the DNA is TGTGCCAGTGAAGACAGGCTCTTCTACGAGCAGTACTTC.

V gene TRBV7-9 combines with J gene TRBJ1-2; 12 bases map to TRBD1. V shed 5 bases and J 3 bases; nucleotides not matched to a gene: 7. The CDR3 runs to 16 residues. CDR1 and CDR2 (germline): SEHNR, FQNEAQ (reference sequence). This CDR3 is CASSPGQGAADYGYTF. CDR3 DNA sequence: TGTGCCAGCAGCCCGGGACAGGGGGCCGCGGACTATGGCTACACCTTC.

The chain recombines TRBV11-2 with TRBJ2-7, with TRBD2 identical over 9 bases. CDR1 is SGHAT and CDR2 is FQNNGV in the germline V gene. Trimming at V came to 8 bases and at J to 6 bases, leaving 11 bases not matched to a gene. The CDR3 is 14 amino acids. This CDR3 is CASRLADPHIEQYF. CDR3 bases: TGTGCCAGCCGACTAGCGGATCCCCATATCGAGCAGTACTTC. Complete variable domain (other parts from reference TRBV11-2 and TRBJ2-7): EAGVAQSPRYKIIEKRQSVAFWCNPISGHATLYWYQQILGQGPKLLIQFQNNGVVDDSQLPKDRFSAERLKGVDSTLKIQPAKLEDSAVYLCASRLADPHIEQYFGPGTRLTVT.

V usage is TRBV7-3 and J usage is TRBJ2-1, with D perhaps TRBD1 or TRBD2 (5 bases each). The CDR3 covers 15 residues. Trimming stripped 2 bases from V and 9 bases from J, with 17 bases between. Germline loops: CDR1 SGHTA, CDR2 FQGTGA. DNA of the CDR3: TGTGCCAGCAGCTTAGGAGGCCCAACAAGGGGTGAGCAGTTCTTC. Translated, it gives CASSLGGPTRGEQFF.

About this clone: One end of the junction is discordant with germline, which a read error may explain. The rearrangement links TRBV28 to TRBJ1-1, with D perhaps TRBD1 (6 bases). The CDR3 runs to 15 residues. CDR1 and CDR2 from the germline V gene are MDHEN and SYDVKM. The DNA for the CDR3 is TGTGCCAGCAGCTTATCTTTGGGGGCGTCGGCTGAAGCTTTCTTT. Its translation: CASSLSLGASAEAFF.

V and J are TRBV5-1 and TRBJ1-2; TRBD1 matches at 7 bases. CDR1 is SGHRS and CDR2 is YFSETQ in the germline V gene. This CDR3 comprises 12 residues. Unmatched junction bases numbered 3, after V lost 2 bases and J lost 8 bases. Here the CDR3 reads CASSFTGEGYTF. For the CDR3, the DNA is TGCGCCAGCAGCTTCACAGGGGAGGGCTACACCTTC. Full variable domain (outside the CDR3, taken from reference TRBV5-1 and TRBJ1-2): KAGVTQTPRYLIKTRGQQVTLSCSPISGHRSVSWYQQTPGQGLQFLFEYFSETQRNKGNFPGRFSGRQFSNSRSEMNVSTLELGDSALYLCASSFTGEGYTFGSGTRLTVV.

The rearrangement uses TRBV19 and TRBJ1-5, with D maybe TRBD1 (6 bases). The CDR3 has 18 residues. The V gene's germline CDR1 is LNHDA and CDR2 SQIVND (reference sequence). Deletions cut 7 bases from V and 2 bases from J, with 24 bases between. For the CDR3, the DNA is TGTGCCAGTATTCAAGGACAGTATGACTTGTCGGGCAATCAGCCCCAGCATTTT. It yields the protein CASIQGQYDLSGNQPQHF.

The chain couples TRBV19 to TRBJ2-7; possible D gene TRBD2, 5 bases. The CDR3 is 15 amino acids. CDR1 and CDR2 from the germline V gene are LNHDA and SQIVND (reference sequence). Trimming shortened V by 5 bases and J by 6 bases, and 20 bases separated the two germline ends. CDR3 residues: CASSSAPGIASEQYF. Here the CDR3 DNA reads TGTGCCAGTAGTTCAGCCCCGGGAATAGCCTCCGAGCAGTACTTC.

This clone came up once. This sequence joins TRBV19 and TRBJ1-5; 10 bases agree with TRBD1. Germline CDR1 reads LNHDA; CDR2 reads SQIVND (reference sequence). The CDR3 extends over 17 amino acids. Trimming at V came to 7 bases and at J to 3 bases, leaving 12 bases not matched to a gene. CDR3 sequence: CASTSPLGQGNNQPQHF. CDR3 sequence (DNA): TGTGCCAGTACCTCCCCCTTGGGACAGGGGAACAATCAGCCCCAGCATTTT.

The chain links TRBV7-8 to TRBJ2-7, with 7 bases aligning to TRBD2. The trim removed 3 bases at V and 4 bases at J, leaving 15 bases unmatched. This CDR3 region has 17 residues. From germline, CDR1 is SGHVS and CDR2 FQNEAQ. CDR3: CASSLGRGPAGIYEQYF. Written as DNA, the CDR3 is TGTGCCAGCAGCTTGGGACGGGGACCAGCGGGAATATACGAGCAGTACTTC. The full variable domain, completed using reference TRBV7-8 and TRBJ2-7, is GAGVSQSPRYKVAKRGQDVALRCDPISGHVSLFWYQQALGQGPEFLTYFQNEAQLDKSGLPSDRFFAERPEGSVSTLKIQRTQQEDSAVYLCASSLGRGPAGIYEQYFGPGTRLTVT.

This clone was counted only a few times. In DNA form, the CDR3 reads TGTGCCAGCAGTTGGGGACAGTCTAACTATGGCTACACCTTC. Amino acids: CASSWGQSNYGYTF. The chain couples TRBV28 to TRBJ1-2; 7 bases align to TRBD1. The V and J ends lost 4 bases and 0 bases, in that order; junction bases with no gene match: 2. This CDR3 comprises 14 residues. The germline V gene encodes CDR1 MDHEN and CDR2 SYDVKM.

The V gene is TRBV9, the J gene TRBJ2-1; 7 bases agree with TRBD1. Germline V gene sequence: CDR1 SGDLS, CDR2 YYNGEE. The CDR3 spans 15 residues. J was trimmed by 4 bases and V by 3 bases; bases with no gene match: 7. This CDR3 reads CASSGSTGWYNEQFF. The CDR3 DNA sequence: TGTGCCAGCAGCGGATCGACAGGGTGGTACAATGAGCAGTTCTTC.

J is TRBJ1-3 and V is TRBV18; D gene ambiguous. Germline V gives CDR1 KGHSH, CDR2 LQKENI. CDR3 size: 14 residues. V lost 4 bases and J 1 base, leaving 8 bases between the germline ends. As DNA, the CDR3 is TGTGCCAGCTCACTCGGGAGTTCTGGAAACACCATATATTTT. It codes for CASSLGSSGNTIYF.

The rearrangement uses TRBV25-1 and TRBJ1-2; no firm D call. Trimming left V 2 bases short and J 8 bases short, with 6 bases between. Germline V gene sequence: CDR1 MGHDK, CDR2 SYGVNS. The CDR3 loop spans 11 amino acids. CDR3 amino acids: CASSEKGGYTF. DNA of the CDR3: TGTGCCAGCAGTGAAAAAGGGGGCTACACCTTC.

This clone has only one observation. The gene calls are TRBV7-9 and TRBJ1-2, with 8 bases fitting TRBD1. J lost 6 bases, V lost 3 bases, and 9 bases had no gene match. Germline lookup yields CDR1 SEHNR and CDR2 FQNEAQ (reference sequence). The CDR3 totals 15 residues. The CDR3 spells CASSLQGARNHGYTF. The DNA of the CDR3 is TGTGCCAGCAGCTTGCAGGGGGCGCGAAATCATGGCTACACCTTC.

This clone showed up just once. This chain uses TRBV5-1 with TRBJ2-3, with 9 positions matching TRBD1. Germline-derived CDR1 and CDR2 are SGHRS and YFSETQ. V gave up 7 bases and J gave up 4 bases; unmatched junction bases: 4. The CDR3 sequence is 13 residues long. CDR3 in DNA: TGCGCCAGCTCCGGGGACAGGGCAGATACGCAGTATTTT. This codes for CASSGDRADTQYF.

The chain combines TRBV5-1 with TRBJ2-3; possibly TRBD2 for D (6 bases). CDR3 length: 14 residues. V lost 4 bases, J lost 7 bases, and 16 bases lay in between. Germline V lookup: CDR1 SGHRS, CDR2 YFSETQ. CDR3 loop: CASSPGGQLNTQYF. CDR3 in DNA: TGCGCCAGCAGCCCAGGAGGGCAATTAAATACGCAGTATTTT.

This clone appeared a few times. The chain carries TRBV9 and TRBJ2-7; D may correspond to TRBD1 or TRBD2 (5 bases each). Trimming took off 4 bases at V and 5 bases at J, with 25 bases between the two ends. The germline CDR1 and CDR2 sequences are SGDLS and YYNGEE. CDR3 length: 17 residues. CDR3 sequence (DNA): TGTGCCAGCAGCCCCCAGGGAAGGCGGACTCTACCGGACGAGCAGTACTTC. Protein sequence: CASSPQGRRTLPDEQYF.

The rearrangement links TRBV11-3 to TRBJ2-7; possible D gene TRBD1, 5 bases. Germline V gives CDR1 SGHNT, CDR2 YENEEA. This CDR3 contains 13 residues. CDR3 region: CVIARGLLYEQYF. The CDR3 DNA sequence: TGTGTCATCGCAAGGGGCTTACTCTACGAGCAGTACTTC. Full variable domain (rest looked up from reference TRBV11-3 and TRBJ2-7): EAGVVQSPRYKIIEKKQPVAFWCNPISGHNTLYWYLQNLGQGPELLIRYENEEAVDDSQLPKDRFSAERLKGVDSTLKIQPAELGDSAVYLCVIARGLLYEQYFGPGTRLTVT.

The V and J genes are TRBV7-9 and TRBJ1-2, with D unresolved. The V gene's germline CDR1 is SEHNR and CDR2 FQNEAQ (reference sequence). The CDR3 consists of 15 residues. V lost 0 bases to trimming and J lost 3 bases, with 11 bases between them. As DNA, the CDR3 is TGTGCCAGCAGCTTAGCGCTATCCCTCCACTATGGCTACACCTTC. Its protein product is CASSLALSLHYGYTF. Complete variable domain (other parts from reference TRBV7-9 and TRBJ1-2): DTGVSQNPRHKITKRGQNVTFRCDPISEHNRLYWYRQTLGQGPEFLTYFQNEAQLEKSRLLSDRFSAERPKGSFSTLEIQRTEQGDSAMYLCASSLALSLHYGYTFGSGTRLTVV.